A single T cell receptor beta chain is shown here with its context. This record comes from a study of cytomegalovirus exposure and HLA in healthy donors. In germline, CDR1 is LNHDA, CDR2 SQIVND (reference sequence). There are 14 residues in the CDR3. The J segment lost 4 bases and the V segment lost 6 bases, leaving 6 bases of the junction unmatched. Clones were sequenced by immunoSEQ multiplex PCR, and TCRdb holds only the in-frame ones, with some missing. The sample lists roughly 100,000 clones; around 96% were seen once. The source material was PBMCs. The clonotype comes from a woman aged 18-29 years in good health and CMV-seronegative. The gene calls are TRBV19 and TRBJ2-3; 8 bases map to TRBD2. The CDR3 sequence is CASRIGRGADTQYF. CDR3 nucleotides: TGTGCCAGTAGGATCGGGAGGGGGGCAGATACGCAGTATTTT. The whole variable domain, filled in from reference TRBV19 and TRBJ2-3, reads DGGITQSPKYLFRKEGQNVTLSCEQNLNHDAMYWYRQDPGQGLRLIYYSQIVNDFQKGDIAEGYSVSREKKESFPLTVTSAQKNPTAFYLCASRIGRGADTQYFGPGTRLTVL.